A selection of T cell receptor beta chains follows, all from one sample in a study of cytomegalovirus exposure and HLA in healthy donors. Only in-frame clones appear in the TCRdb table, and some are missing; sequencing was by immunoSEQ multiplex PCR. The sample has 140,000 or so clones; around 86% are singletons. Material for sequencing was PBMCs. The receptors derive from a female donor in good health and CMV-seronegative. The CDR3 runs from the conserved cysteine through the conserved F or W. Each record gives: J gene, D gene, clone size, CDR3 length, V gene, CDR3 protein, CDR3 DNA. A D gene is named only where the DNA matches it firmly. The size entry is marked missing in some rows and otherwise reads once, few, many or a size class.

j_gene: TRBJ2-1; d_gene: TRBD1; abundance: NA; len: 14; v_gene: TRBV2; CDR3aa: CASKRGPALTEQFF; CDR3nt: TGTGCCAGCAAGAGGGGGCCGGCTTTGACTGAGCAGTTCTTC
j_gene: TRBJ2-7; d_gene: TRBD2; abundance: NA; len: 15; v_gene: TRBV27; CDR3aa: CASSDPSGGRYEQYF; CDR3nt: TGTGCCAGCAGTGATCCTAGCGGAGGACGGTACGAGCAGTACTTC
j_gene: TRBJ1-5; d_gene: TRBD1; abundance: NA; len: 15; v_gene: TRBV28; CDR3aa: CASSLLGQGGQPQHF; CDR3nt: TGTGCCAGCAGTTTATTGGGACAGGGCGGTCAGCCCCAGCATTTT
j_gene: TRBJ2-1; d_gene: TRBD2; abundance: NA; len: 16; v_gene: TRBV15; CDR3aa: CATSRGGMAGAGEQFF; CDR3nt: TGTGCCACCAGCAGGGGGGGGATGGCGGGAGCCGGTGAGCAGTTCTTC
j_gene: TRBJ1-1; d_gene: NA; abundance: NA; len: 13; v_gene: TRBV2; CDR3aa: CAIERALNTEAFF; CDR3nt: TGTGCCATCGAGAGGGCTCTGAACACTGAAGCTTTCTTT
j_gene: TRBJ2-2; d_gene: TRBD2; abundance: once; len: 18; v_gene: TRBV5-1; CDR3aa: CASSLTSTAGGNTGELFF; CDR3nt: TGCGCCAGCAGCCTTACCTCGACCGCGGGAGGAAACACCGGGGAGCTGTTTTTT
j_gene: TRBJ1-1; d_gene: NA; abundance: NA; len: 15; v_gene: TRBV6-1; CDR3aa: CASSSEDSLNTEAFF; CDR3nt: TGTGCCAGCAGTAGTGAAGACAGCCTGAACACTGAAGCTTTCTTT
j_gene: TRBJ1-1; d_gene: NA; abundance: NA; len: 15; v_gene: TRBV21-1; CDR3aa: CASSDGRGLNTEAFF; CDR3nt: TGTGCCAGCAGCGACGGAAGGGGTCTGAACACTGAAGCTTTCTTT
j_gene: TRBJ2-7; d_gene: NA; abundance: NA; len: 14; v_gene: TRBV27; CDR3aa: CASKTMDYSYEQYF; CDR3nt: TGTGCCAGCAAAACGATGGACTATTCCTACGAGCAGTACTTC
j_gene: TRBJ1-1; d_gene: TRBD1; abundance: once; len: 15; v_gene: TRBV5-1; CDR3aa: CASSLGHTGGTEAFF; CDR3nt: TGCGCCAGCAGCTTGGGGCACACAGGGGGAACTGAAGCTTTCTTT
j_gene: TRBJ2-7; d_gene: TRBD1; abundance: once; len: 14; v_gene: TRBV27; CDR3aa: CASSPRQGPYEQYF; CDR3nt: TGTGCCAGCAGTCCGAGACAGGGGCCCTACGAGCAGTACTTC
j_gene: TRBJ1-1; d_gene: NA; abundance: NA; len: 14; v_gene: TRBV7-9; CDR3aa: CASTPTGSGTEAFF; CDR3nt: TGTGCCAGCACCCCTACAGGGTCGGGCACTGAAGCTTTCTTT
j_gene: TRBJ2-2; d_gene: TRBD1; abundance: NA; len: 13; v_gene: TRBV7-7; CDR3aa: CATRTGGTGELFF; CDR3nt: TGTGCTACCCGGACAGGGGGGACCGGGGAGCTGTTTTTT
j_gene: TRBJ2-7; d_gene: TRBD1; abundance: NA; len: 13; v_gene: TRBV27; CDR3aa: CASGQVRSYEQYF; CDR3nt: TGTGCCAGCGGACAGGTCCGCTCCTACGAGCAGTACTTC
j_gene: TRBJ2-5; d_gene: TRBD2; abundance: NA; len: 13; v_gene: TRBV7-9; CDR3aa: CASSLAGGETQYF; CDR3nt: TGTGCCAGCAGCTTAGCGGGGGGGGAGACCCAGTACTTC
j_gene: TRBJ2-3; d_gene: NA; abundance: once; len: 17; v_gene: TRBV9; CDR3aa: CASSVKGVAEPTDTQYF; CDR3nt: TGTGCCAGCAGCGTAAAAGGGGTAGCGGAGCCCACAGATACGCAGTATTTT
j_gene: TRBJ2-7; d_gene: TRBD2; abundance: NA; len: 16; v_gene: TRBV30; CDR3aa: CAWSVMGLAGTYEQYF; CDR3nt: TGTGCCTGGAGTGTAATGGGACTAGCGGGAACCTACGAGCAGTACTTC
j_gene: TRBJ2-7; d_gene: TRBD1; abundance: few; len: 13; v_gene: TRBV2; CDR3aa: CASRGQGAYEQYF; CDR3nt: TGTGCCAGCAGGGGACAGGGGGCTTACGAGCAGTACTTC
j_gene: TRBJ1-2; d_gene: NA; abundance: NA; len: 14; v_gene: TRBV6-1; CDR3aa: CASSEAGTAYGYTF; CDR3nt: TGTGCCAGCAGTGAAGCTGGTACTGCCTATGGCTACACCTTC
j_gene: TRBJ1-1; d_gene: TRBD1; abundance: NA; len: 15; v_gene: TRBV27; CDR3aa: CASSRSTGVGTEAFF; CDR3nt: TGTGCCAGCAGCCGATCGACAGGGGTAGGCACTGAAGCTTTCTTT
j_gene: TRBJ2-1; d_gene: NA; abundance: NA; len: 16; v_gene: TRBV2; CDR3aa: CASSAPQGSSYNEQFF; CDR3nt: TGTGCCAGCAGTGCCCCGCAGGGAAGCTCCTACAATGAGCAGTTCTTC
j_gene: TRBJ2-7; d_gene: NA; abundance: NA; len: 14; v_gene: TRBV15; CDR3aa: CATSATGYGYEQYF; CDR3nt: TGTGCCACCAGCGCTACCGGGTACGGCTACGAGCAGTACTTC
j_gene: TRBJ2-7; d_gene: NA; abundance: NA; len: 12; v_gene: TRBV19; CDR3aa: CASSPGGYEQYF; CDR3nt: TGTGCCAGTAGCCCCGGAGGGTACGAGCAGTACTTC
j_gene: TRBJ2-1; d_gene: TRBD2; abundance: NA; len: 13; v_gene: TRBV6-5; CDR3aa: CASNGLGDNEQFF; CDR3nt: TGTGCCAGCAACGGACTAGGGGACAATGAGCAGTTCTTC
j_gene: TRBJ1-1; d_gene: NA; abundance: NA; len: 13; v_gene: TRBV5-4; CDR3aa: CASSLARNTEAFF; CDR3nt: TGTGCCAGCAGCTTGGCCCGGAACACTGAAGCTTTCTTT
j_gene: TRBJ2-1; d_gene: NA; abundance: NA; len: 14; v_gene: TRBV5-1; CDR3aa: CASSRGATDDEQFF; CDR3nt: TGCGCCAGCAGCCGGGGGGCGACAGACGATGAGCAGTTCTTC
j_gene: TRBJ2-3; d_gene: TRBD2; abundance: NA; len: 14; v_gene: TRBV4-2; CDR3aa: CASNSGRGTDTQYF; CDR3nt: TGTGCCAGCAATAGCGGGAGAGGCACAGATACGCAGTATTTT
j_gene: TRBJ2-1; d_gene: TRBD1; abundance: medium-sized; len: 16; v_gene: TRBV7-9; CDR3aa: CASSPMMGQGTNEQFF; CDR3nt: TGTGCCAGCAGCCCTATGATGGGACAGGGGACCAATGAGCAGTTCTTC
j_gene: TRBJ2-7; d_gene: NA; abundance: NA; len: 11; v_gene: TRBV6-6; CDR3aa: CASSYSHEQYF; CDR3nt: TGTGCCAGCAGTTACAGCCACGAGCAGTACTTC
j_gene: TRBJ2-1; d_gene: TRBD2; abundance: NA; len: 15; v_gene: TRBV6-5; CDR3aa: CASSYGGRSGDEQFF; CDR3nt: TGTGCCAGCAGTTATGGCGGGAGGTCAGGGGATGAGCAGTTCTTC
j_gene: TRBJ2-1; d_gene: TRBD2; abundance: NA; len: 17; v_gene: TRBV7-6; CDR3aa: CASSSSSGGVPYNEQFF; CDR3nt: TGTGCCAGCAGCTCGTCTAGCGGGGGTGTTCCCTACAATGAGCAGTTCTTC
j_gene: TRBJ2-7; d_gene: NA; abundance: NA; len: 13; v_gene: TRBV6-6; CDR3aa: CASTGLPSYEQYF; CDR3nt: TGTGCCAGTACAGGACTACCATCCTACGAGCAGTACTTC
j_gene: TRBJ1-2; d_gene: TRBD1; abundance: NA; len: 13; v_gene: TRBV29-1; CDR3aa: CSAWTGDIYGYTF; CDR3nt: TGCAGCGCCTGGACAGGGGATATCTATGGCTACACCTTC
j_gene: TRBJ1-1; d_gene: NA; abundance: NA; len: 14; v_gene: TRBV6-1; CDR3aa: CASQGWTVDTEAFF; CDR3nt: TGTGCCAGCCAAGGTTGGACAGTGGACACTGAAGCTTTCTTT
j_gene: TRBJ1-1; d_gene: TRBD1; abundance: few; len: 16; v_gene: TRBV5-4; CDR3aa: CASSKGTEHLNTEAFF; CDR3nt: TGTGCCAGCAGCAAAGGGACAGAGCACTTGAACACTGAAGCTTTCTTT
j_gene: TRBJ1-5; d_gene: NA; abundance: NA; len: 15; v_gene: TRBV28; CDR3aa: CASSLTSYSNQPQHF; CDR3nt: TGTGCCAGCAGTTTAACCAGTTATAGCAATCAGCCCCAGCATTTT
j_gene: TRBJ2-7; d_gene: TRBD1; abundance: once; len: 15; v_gene: TRBV28; CDR3aa: CASSPLDRSSYEQYF; CDR3nt: TGTGCCAGCAGTCCCCTGGACAGGTCATCCTACGAGCAGTACTTC
j_gene: TRBJ2-7; d_gene: NA; abundance: NA; len: 11; v_gene: TRBV11-3; CDR3aa: CASSQLYEQYF; CDR3nt: TGTGCCAGCAGCCAACTCTACGAGCAGTACTTC
j_gene: TRBJ1-1; d_gene: TRBD1; abundance: NA; len: 18; v_gene: TRBV4-1; CDR3aa: CASSLLGQGASRWTEAFF; CDR3nt: TGCGCCAGCAGCCTCCTAGGACAGGGGGCATCTCGGTGGACTGAAGCTTTCTTT
j_gene: TRBJ2-5; d_gene: NA; abundance: few; len: 15; v_gene: TRBV7-9; CDR3aa: CASSLSSGGGETQYF; CDR3nt: TGTGCCAGCAGCTTATCTAGCGGAGGGGGGGAGACCCAGTACTTC
j_gene: TRBJ1-1; d_gene: NA; abundance: NA; len: 13; v_gene: TRBV13; CDR3aa: CASSLGHADEAFF; CDR3nt: TGTGCCAGCAGCTTGGGACACGCGGATGAAGCTTTCTTT
j_gene: TRBJ2-7; d_gene: NA; abundance: once; len: 16; v_gene: TRBV14; CDR3aa: CASSHPGSGPTYEQYF; CDR3nt: TGTGCCAGCAGCCATCCCGGGAGCGGACCTACCTACGAGCAGTACTTC